This T cell receptor beta chain is from a study of cytomegalovirus exposure and HLA in healthy donors. Study at large: Across about 400 genotyped donors, roughly 80% landed in the Caucasian-associated ancestry cluster.

CDR1 MNHNY and CDR2 SVGAGI come from the germline V gene (reference sequence). This CDR3 is built from 12 residues. Trimming removed 6 bases from V and 1 base from J, with 6 bases in between. PCR involved 60 Vbeta and 13 Jbeta primers. The assay was immunoSEQ multiplex PCR, and TCRdb's table has in-frame clones only and misses some. The sample holds under 200,000 clones, around 77% seen once. The TCR was taken from a man between 60 and 70 years old in good health and CMV-seronegative. V usage is TRBV6-6 and J usage is TRBJ1-1; no reliable D call. Sequenced sample: PBMCs. The DNA of the CDR3 is TGTGCCAGCAGCTGGCCGAACACTGAAGCTTTCTTT. Its protein is CASSWPNTEAFF.